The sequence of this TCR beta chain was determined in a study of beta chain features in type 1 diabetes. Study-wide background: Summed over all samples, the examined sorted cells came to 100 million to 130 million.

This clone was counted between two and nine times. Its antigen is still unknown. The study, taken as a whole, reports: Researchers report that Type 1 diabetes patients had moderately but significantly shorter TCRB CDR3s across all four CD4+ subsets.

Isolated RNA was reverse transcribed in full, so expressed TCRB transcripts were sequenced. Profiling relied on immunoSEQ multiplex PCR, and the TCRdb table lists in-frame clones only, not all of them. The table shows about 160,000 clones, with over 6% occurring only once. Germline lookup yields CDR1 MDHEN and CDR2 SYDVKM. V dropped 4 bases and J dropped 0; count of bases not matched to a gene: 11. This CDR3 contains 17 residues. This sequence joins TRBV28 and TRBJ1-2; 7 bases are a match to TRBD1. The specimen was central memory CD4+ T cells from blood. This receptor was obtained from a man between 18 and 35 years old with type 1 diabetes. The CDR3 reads CASSSATGIRTNYGYTF. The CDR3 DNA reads TGTGCCAGCAGTTCAGCGACAGGGATCAGAACTAACTATGGCTACACCTTC.